Presented here are 20 T cell receptor beta chains from one specimen sequenced in a study of blood T cell repertoires in COVID-19. Here immunoSEQ multiplex PCR was the method, and the copy in TCRdb shows in-frame clones only, minus some. The sample shows approximately 100,000 clones, approximately 81% of them seen only once. The material sequenced was peripheral blood. These TCRs come from a man older than 75 with acute or convalescent COVID-19.

The chain links TRBV25-1 to TRBJ2-3, with unresolved D. This CDR3 has 12 residues. The germline V gene encodes CDR1 MGHDK and CDR2 SYGVNS. Trimming removed 4 bases at V and 3 bases at J, with 5 bases between. CDR3 coding DNA: TGTGCCAGCAGTGCCCAGACAGATACGCAGTATTTT. Translation gives CASSAQTDTQYF.

The chain recombines TRBV5-1 with TRBJ2-5; no reliable D call. In germline, CDR1 is SGHRS, CDR2 YFSETQ. The CDR3 runs to 15 residues. V lost 7 bases and J lost 4, with 20 bases in between. The CDR3 region is CASQTQTNPLETQYF. The CDR3 DNA sequence: TGCGCCAGCCAAACCCAGACAAACCCGCTAGAGACCCAGTACTTC.

The genes are TRBV19 and TRBJ1-2; D unclear. Trimming removed 4 bases from V and 2 bases from J, with 20 bases in between. The germline gives CDR1 LNHDA, CDR2 SQIVND (reference sequence). There are 17 residues in the CDR3. This chain's CDR3 is CASSTLRREEWNYGYTF. The CDR3 bases are TGTGCCAGTAGTACCCTTAGACGAGAGGAGTGGAACTATGGCTACACCTTC.

The rearrangement uses TRBV28 and TRBJ1-2; D is undetermined. Germline values: CDR1 MDHEN, CDR2 SYDVKM. V shed 3 bases and J shed 3 bases, with 11 bases lying between them. This CDR3 is 14 amino acids long. The DNA of the CDR3 is TGTGCCAGCAGTTTTCTCGGAGCAGACTATGGCTACACCTTC. Translation: CASSFLGADYGYTF.

The J gene is TRBJ1-1, the V gene TRBV5-1; 9 positions agree with TRBD1. The germline V gene encodes CDR1 SGHRS and CDR2 YFSETQ. V shed 7 bases, J shed 4 bases, and the junction held 11 bases outside the gene matches. The CDR3 loop spans 15 amino acids. CDR3 amino acids: CASRADRGATTEAFF. The CDR3 nucleotides read TGCGCCAGCCGCGCCGACAGGGGGGCTACCACTGAAGCTTTCTTT.

J is TRBJ2-2 and V is TRBV9, with no clear D. Trimming pared 2 bases from V and 3 bases from J, leaving 8 bases between. CDR1 and CDR2 (germline): SGDLS, YYNGEE. The CDR3 covers 14 residues. The CDR3 sequence is CASSVLEYTGELFF. The CDR3, as DNA: TGTGCCAGCAGCGTGTTGGAGTACACCGGGGAGCTGTTTTTT.

The chain employs TRBV3-1 (or the pseudogene TRBV3-2) and TRBJ1-2; a possible D gene is TRBD1 (6 bases). This CDR3 is 16 amino acids long. Trimming cost V 0 bases and J 8 bases, with 19 bases left between them. Germline V CDR1 and CDR2: LGHDT, YNNKEL (reference sequence). The CDR3 loop reads CASSQDTGYFSYGYTF. The CDR3 DNA sequence: TGTGCCAGCAGCCAAGATACAGGGTATTTTTCTTACGGCTACACCTTC.

This clone was detected a few times. The chain uses TRBV12-3 or TRBV12-4 and TRBJ1-2, with TRBD1 matching 7 bases. V shed 5 bases, J shed 4 bases, and the junction held 4 bases outside the gene matches. There are 13 residues in the CDR3. The CDR3 DNA sequence: TGTGCCAGCAGTCCGGGACAGAGCTATGGCTACACCTTC. Translating gives CASSPGQSYGYTF.

V gene TRBV11-2 combines with J gene TRBJ1-4; D not resolved. The V end was cut by 0 bases, the J end by 7 bases, with 9 bases between. Germline assignment: CDR1 SGHAT and CDR2 FQNNGV. The CDR3 extends over 14 amino acids. In DNA form, the CDR3 reads TGTGCCAGCAGCTTAGAGAGAGGTAGTGAAAAACTGTTTTTT. This gives the protein CASSLERGSEKLFF. Full variable domain (outside the CDR3, taken from reference TRBV11-2 and TRBJ1-4): EAGVAQSPRYKIIEKRQSVAFWCNPISGHATLYWYQQILGQGPKLLIQFQNNGVVDDSQLPKDRFSAERLKGVDSTLKIQPAKLEDSAVYLCASSLERGSEKLFFGSGTQLSVL.

Many counts were recorded for this clone. The chain has TRBV25-1 and TRBJ1-6; the D gene is possibly TRBD1 (5 bases). The CDR3 is 16 amino acids. V lost 2 bases, J lost 11 bases, and 19 bases lay in between. Germline V gene lookup returns CDR1 MGHDK and CDR2 SYGVNS. The CDR3 region has the DNA TGTGCCAGCAGTGAAACGTGGGGGACTGGTCGTGCACCCCTCCACTTT. This gives the protein CASSETWGTGRAPLHF.

V is TRBV5-6 and J is TRBJ1-3; maybe TRBD1 (5 bases). Germline CDR1 reads SGHDT; CDR2 reads YYEEEE. The ends were cut back, 1 base at V and 2 bases at J, with 10 bases in the middle. The CDR3 length is 15 residues. The CDR3 coding sequence is TGTGCCAGCAGCTTGACAGGAACGGCTGGAAACACCATATATTTT. It specifies CASSLTGTAGNTIYF.

The V call is TRBV7-9, the J call TRBJ1-4; D is undetermined. CDR1 and CDR2 from the germline V gene are SEHNR and FQNEAQ (reference sequence). V was trimmed by 5 bases and J by 7 bases, leaving 14 bases between them. The CDR3 is made up of 14 amino acids. CDR3 nucleotides: TGTGCCAGCAGCCCATCTGCCTATGGTGAAAAACTGTTTTTT. Protein sequence: CASSPSAYGEKLFF.

The chain is built from TRBV2 and TRBJ2-6; TRBD2 matches at 10 bases. The CDR3 length is 18 residues. V trimming: 2 bases; J trimming: 2 bases; junction bases outside the gene matches: 6. Looked up from germline, CDR1 is SNHLY and CDR2 is FYNNEI. As DNA, the CDR3 is TGTGCCAGCAGTGAATGGACTAGCGGAGGAACTGGGGCCAACGTCCTGACTTTC. The encoded protein is CASSEWTSGGTGANVLTF.

This sequence joins TRBV7-5 and TRBJ2-6; the DNA was not compared with TRBD1, the D call given in the table. TRBV7-5 is noted as a pseudogene. This CDR3 spans 19 amino acids. For the CDR3, the DNA is TGTGCCAGAAGCTTCTTCGATAAGGGGTTTAGCTCTGGGGCCAACGTCCTGACTTTC. This encodes CARSFFDKGFSSGANVLTF.

The chain links TRBV6-4 to TRBJ1-2; 7 nucleotides align to TRBD1. The germline V gene has CDR1 MRHNA and CDR2 SNTAGT. V shed 8 bases and J 9 bases; nucleotides not matched to a gene: 9. The CDR3 is made up of 12 amino acids. The CDR3 sequence is CASPTGVFSYTF. The CDR3 DNA is TGTGCCAGCCCCACAGGGGTTTTTAGCTACACCTTC.

The chain carries TRBV27 and TRBJ1-6; D is unclear. Trimming took off 5 bases at V and 9 bases at J, with 11 bases between the two ends. CDR1 and CDR2 (germline): MNHEY, SMNVEV (reference sequence). The length of the CDR3 is 13 residues. The CDR3 DNA reads TGTGCCAGCAGTCCGGTCCATCGTTCACCCCTCCACTTT. It is translated as CASSPVHRSPLHF.

This chain uses TRBV27 with TRBJ2-1; 8 bases are a match to TRBD2. Unmatched junction bases numbered 7, after V lost 6 bases and J lost 3 bases. The V gene's germline CDR1 is MNHEY and CDR2 SMNVEV (reference sequence). This CDR3 has 15 amino acids. The DNA for the CDR3 is TGTGCCAGCAGACTAGCGGTCCCCCTCTACAATGAGCAGTTCTTC. This gives the protein CASRLAVPLYNEQFF.

The chain couples TRBV19 to TRBJ1-2, with D possibly TRBD1 on 5 matching bases. The V gene lost 5 bases and the J gene lost 2 bases, with 15 bases spanning the gap. The CDR3 loop spans 15 amino acids. Germline assignment: CDR1 LNHDA and CDR2 SQIVND (reference sequence). The CDR3 bases are TGTGCCAGTAGTCACCCATCGACAGCCAACTATGGCTACACCTTC. It translates to CASSHPSTANYGYTF. Using reference TRBV19 and TRBJ1-2 for the parts outside the CDR3, the full variable domain is DGGITQSPKYLFRKEGQNVTLSCEQNLNHDAMYWYRQDPGQGLRLIYYSQIVNDFQKGDIAEGYSVSREKKESFPLTVTSAQKNPTAFYLCASSHPSTANYGYTFGSGTRLTVV.

The V gene is TRBV28, the J gene TRBJ2-5; D is possibly TRBD1 (6 bases). The CDR3 consists of 15 residues. Deletions cut 6 bases from V and 1 base from J, with 15 bases between. Germline CDR1 and CDR2: MDHEN and SYDVKM. CDR3 DNA: TGTGCCAGCAGGTCAGGGGCTGCTCCCCAAGAGACCCAGTACTTC. The encoded protein is CASRSGAAPQETQYF.

The V gene is TRBV3-1 (or the pseudogene TRBV3-2), the J gene TRBJ1-2; weak D call: TRBD1 (6 bases). Trimming removed 4 bases at V and 1 base at J, with 13 bases between. The CDR3 has 15 amino acids. In germline, CDR1 is LGHDT, CDR2 YNNKEL (reference sequence). This CDR3 is CASSLYRESNYGYTF. CDR3 DNA sequence: TGTGCCAGCAGCCTCTACAGGGAGAGTAACTATGGCTACACCTTC.